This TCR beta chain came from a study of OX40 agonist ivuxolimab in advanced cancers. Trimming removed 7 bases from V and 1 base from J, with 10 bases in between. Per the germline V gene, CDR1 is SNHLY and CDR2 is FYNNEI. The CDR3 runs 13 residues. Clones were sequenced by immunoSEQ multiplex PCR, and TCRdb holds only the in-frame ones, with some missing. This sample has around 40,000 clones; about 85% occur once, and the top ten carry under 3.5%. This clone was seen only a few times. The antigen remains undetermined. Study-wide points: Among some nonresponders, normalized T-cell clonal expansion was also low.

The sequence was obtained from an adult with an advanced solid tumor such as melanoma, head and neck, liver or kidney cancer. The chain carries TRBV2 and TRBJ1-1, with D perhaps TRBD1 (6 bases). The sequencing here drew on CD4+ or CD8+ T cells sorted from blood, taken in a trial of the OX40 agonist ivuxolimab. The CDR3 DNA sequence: TGTGCCAGCAAAATACAGGGGAACACTGAAGCTTTCTTT. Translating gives CASKIQGNTEAFF.